The present entry profiles one T cell receptor (beta chain) with its context. This specimen comes from a study of blood T cell repertoires in COVID-19. The CDR3 runs to 14 residues. The trim removed 4 bases at V and 5 bases at J, leaving 3 bases unmatched. Per the germline V gene, CDR1 is SGHNT and CDR2 is YENEEA. TCRdb's table, derived via immunoSEQ multiplex PCR, lists solely in-frame clones and lacks some. The data hold 400,000 to 550,000 clones, with around 90% observed a single time. The sequence was collected from a woman under 30 with acute COVID-19. The genes are TRBV11-3 and TRBJ2-5, with 11 positions matching TRBD1. Source material: PBMCs or T cells enriched from blood (not recorded which). CDR3 region: CASSSGTGGETQYF. In DNA form, the CDR3 reads TGTGCCAGCAGCTCCGGGACAGGGGGGGAGACCCAGTACTTC.